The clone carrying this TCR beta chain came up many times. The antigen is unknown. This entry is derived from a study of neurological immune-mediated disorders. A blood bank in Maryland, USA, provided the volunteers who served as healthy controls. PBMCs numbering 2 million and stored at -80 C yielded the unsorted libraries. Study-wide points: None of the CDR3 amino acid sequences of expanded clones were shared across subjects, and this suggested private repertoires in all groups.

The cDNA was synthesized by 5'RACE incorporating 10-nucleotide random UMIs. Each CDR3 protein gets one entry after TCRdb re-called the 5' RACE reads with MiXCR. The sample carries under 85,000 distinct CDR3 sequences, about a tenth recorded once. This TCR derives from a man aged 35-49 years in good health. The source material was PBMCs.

The CDR3 sequence is CASSAAGQGYGYTF. CDR3 coding DNA: TGCGCCAGCAGCGCTGCGGGACAGGGCTATGGCTACACCTTC. The J gene is TRBJ1-2, the V gene TRBV5-1; 9 bases are a match to TRBD1. CDR3 length: 14 residues. Trimming took 4 bases from V and 4 from J; bases not matched to a gene: 5. Germline V lookup: CDR1 SGHRS, CDR2 YFSETQ.